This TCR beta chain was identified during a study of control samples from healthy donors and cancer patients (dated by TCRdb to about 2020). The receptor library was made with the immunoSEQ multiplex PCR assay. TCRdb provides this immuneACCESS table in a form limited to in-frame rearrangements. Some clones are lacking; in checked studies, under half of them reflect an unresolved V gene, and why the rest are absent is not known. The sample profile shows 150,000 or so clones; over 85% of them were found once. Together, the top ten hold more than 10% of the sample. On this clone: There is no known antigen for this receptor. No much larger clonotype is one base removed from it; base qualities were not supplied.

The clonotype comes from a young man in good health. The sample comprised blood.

DNA sequence: TGTGCCAGCAGCCTTTCTGAGCCCCAGCATTTT. The translation is CASSLSEPQHF. Here the chain combines TRBV12-3 or TRBV12-4 and TRBJ1-5, with the D gene too uncertain to name. The CDR3, from cysteine to phenylalanine, totals 11 residues. Only the CDR3 part of the read is kept: 33 bases, read in frame from the first base. Trimming takes 6 bases from V and 8 bases from J, and the germline ends sit 8 bases apart.